The 16 T cell receptor beta chains below come from one sample, sequenced in a study of cytomegalovirus exposure and HLA in healthy donors. This table comes from immunoSEQ multiplex PCR, and its TCRdb copy is limited to in-frame clones, with some not included. The sample consists of around 91,000 clones, around 93% of them appearing once. Sample: PBMCs. These receptor sequences come from a young woman in good health and CMV-seropositive.

The V and J genes are TRBV29-1 and TRBJ2-6; 9 bases line up with TRBD2. Germline V gene data show CDR1 as SQVTM and CDR2 as ANQGSEA. The CDR3 is 16 amino acids. With V trimmed by 5 bases and J by 0 bases, 5 bases remained unmatched. CDR3 protein: CSVTSGRYSGANVLTF. The CDR3 DNA follows: TGCAGCGTTACTAGCGGGCGGTACTCTGGGGCCAACGTCCTGACTTTC.

The chain joins TRBV7-2 to TRBJ2-3; 11 nucleotides agree with TRBD2. Trimming took 1 base from V and 1 from J; bases not matched to a gene: 7. The CDR3 has 18 residues. In germline, CDR1 is SGHTA, CDR2 FQGNSA. CDR3 sequence reads: CASSLVPLAGGGTDTQYF. CDR3 nucleotide sequence: TGTGCCAGCAGCTTAGTCCCTTTAGCGGGAGGGGGCACAGATACGCAGTATTTT.

The V and J genes are TRBV7-9 and TRBJ2-3; 7 bases are shared with TRBD2. The V and J ends lost 6 bases and 3 bases, in that order; junction bases with no gene match: 9. Germline CDR1 is SEHNR and CDR2 is FQNEAQ (reference sequence). The CDR3 runs 15 residues. DNA of the CDR3: TGTGCCAGCAGTAACTCAGGGAGGGGTACAGATACGCAGTATTTT. Translating it yields CASSNSGRGTDTQYF.

The V and J genes are TRBV19 and TRBJ2-1, with TRBD2 matching over 13 bases. Germline V gene sequence: CDR1 LNHDA, CDR2 SQIVND (reference sequence). This CDR3 is 15 amino acids long. V shed 1 base, J shed 10 bases, and the junction held 4 bases outside the gene matches. CDR3 protein: CASSIGLAGGKEQFF. For the CDR3, the DNA is TGTGCCAGTAGTATAGGACTAGCGGGAGGTAAGGAGCAGTTCTTC.

CDR3 in amino acids: CASSQDRLAGVGEQFF. The CDR3 DNA sequence: TGCGCCAGCAGCCAAGATAGGCTAGCGGGAGTGGGTGAGCAGTTCTTC. J is TRBJ2-1 and V is TRBV4-1; 10 bases fit TRBD2. The CDR3 has 16 residues. Trimming cost V 0 bases and J 9 bases; bases outside gene matches: 8. The V gene's germline CDR1 is MGHRA and CDR2 YSYEKL.

The V gene is TRBV7-2, the J gene TRBJ2-3, with 9 nucleotides matching TRBD2. Unmatched junction bases numbered 11, after V lost 6 bases and J lost 7 bases. The length of the CDR3 is 15 residues. The germline V gene encodes CDR1 SGHTA and CDR2 FQGNSA. This CDR3 reads CASSLSLAGKYTQYF. The CDR3 nucleotides are TGTGCCAGCAGTCTAAGCCTAGCGGGGAAATATACGCAGTATTTT.

This chain joins TRBV19 and TRBJ1-5; possibly TRBD1 for D (5 bases). Germline V gene data show CDR1 as LNHDA and CDR2 as SQIVND (reference sequence). CDR3 length: 17 residues. V lost 4 bases and J 2 bases, leaving 18 bases between the germline ends. The CDR3 region has the DNA TGTGCCAGTAGTACCCCAACCCAGGGTTTTGGCAATCAGCCCCAGCATTTT. As protein: CASSTPTQGFGNQPQHF.

V gene TRBV5-5 combines with J gene TRBJ1-2; D unresolved. The CDR3 is made up of 16 amino acids. Trimming cost V 1 base and J 5 bases, with 18 bases left between them. The germline V gene has CDR1 SGHKS and CDR2 YYEKEE (reference sequence). CDR3 DNA sequence: TGTGCCAGCAGCTTGCATGGAGCGGTGGAGGTGTATGGCTACACCTTC. It translates to CASSLHGAVEVYGYTF.

The rearrangement joins TRBV4-1 to TRBJ2-1; 8 bases align to TRBD2. The CDR3 runs to 14 residues. Germline V gene sequence: CDR1 MGHRA, CDR2 YSYEKL. J was trimmed by 6 bases and V by 2 bases; bases with no gene match: 3. CDR3 DNA sequence: TGCGCCAGCAGCCAAAGCGGGAGTTTCAATGAGCAGTTCTTC. Amino acid sequence: CASSQSGSFNEQFF.

The chain employs TRBV4-1 and TRBJ1-5; no reliable D call. This CDR3 has 15 amino acids. The V gene's germline CDR1 is MGHRA and CDR2 YSYEKL. V lost 4 bases to trimming and J lost 2 bases, with 12 bases between them. The CDR3, as DNA: TGCGCCAGCAGCCTCTTTTGGCAGGGCAATCAGCCCCAGCATTTT. Translating it yields CASSLFWQGNQPQHF.

V is TRBV29-1 and J is TRBJ2-6; perhaps TRBD2 as D (7 bases). V lost 6 bases and J lost 1, with 22 bases in between. CDR3 length equals 18 residues. CDR1 and CDR2 from the germline V gene are SQVTM and ANQGSEA. The CDR3 DNA reads as TGCAGCGTAGACGACGGGGGCGGGAGTCCGTCTGGGGCCAACGTCCTGACTTTC. Translation: CSVDDGGGSPSGANVLTF.

The genes are TRBV2 and TRBJ1-5, with D possibly matching TRBD1 (6 bases). Germline values: CDR1 SNHLY, CDR2 FYNNEI. V dropped 4 bases and J dropped 1 base, with 11 bases sitting between them. This CDR3 comprises 15 residues. CDR3 amino acids: CASSAQGSSNQPQHF. The CDR3 DNA sequence: TGTGCCAGCAGTGCCCAGGGGTCGAGCAATCAGCCCCAGCATTTT.

V is TRBV1 and J is TRBJ1-5; TRBD1 is the table's D call and was not checked against the DNA. TRBV1 is a pseudogene locus. CDR3 length: 15 amino acids. The CDR3 loop reads CTSSQGQGGGQPQHF. CDR3 in DNA: TGCACCAGCAGCCAGGGACAGGGAGGCGGTCAGCCCCAGCATTTT.

The J gene is TRBJ2-7, the V gene TRBV6-1, with 10 bases lining up with TRBD2. Germline V CDR1 and CDR2: MNHNS, SASEGT. With V trimmed by 7 bases and J by 6 bases, 9 bases remained unmatched. This CDR3 has 14 residues. DNA of the CDR3: TGTGCCAGCAAGGCCACTAGCGGGGTTGGCGAGCAGTACTTC. This codes for CASKATSGVGEQYF.

V usage is TRBV29-1 and J usage is TRBJ2-1; 13 bases map to TRBD2. The CDR3 loop spans 15 amino acids. The junction had 3 bases not matched to a gene; V was cut back by 2 bases and J by 5 bases. From germline, CDR1 is SQVTM and CDR2 ANQGSEA. The CDR3 coding sequence is TGCAGCGTTGAACCAGGACTAGCGGGAGACAATGAGCAGTTCTTC. Its translation: CSVEPGLAGDNEQFF.

The chain has TRBV7-3 and TRBJ2-1, with 8 bases aligning to TRBD2. The CDR3 is made up of 18 amino acids. Germline V CDR1 and CDR2: SGHTA, FQGTGA. V dropped 1 base and J dropped 0; count of bases not matched to a gene: 8. CDR3 amino acids: CASSLIAGGPSSYNEQFF. As DNA, the CDR3 is TGTGCCAGCAGCTTAATTGCGGGAGGCCCTAGCTCCTACAATGAGCAGTTCTTC.